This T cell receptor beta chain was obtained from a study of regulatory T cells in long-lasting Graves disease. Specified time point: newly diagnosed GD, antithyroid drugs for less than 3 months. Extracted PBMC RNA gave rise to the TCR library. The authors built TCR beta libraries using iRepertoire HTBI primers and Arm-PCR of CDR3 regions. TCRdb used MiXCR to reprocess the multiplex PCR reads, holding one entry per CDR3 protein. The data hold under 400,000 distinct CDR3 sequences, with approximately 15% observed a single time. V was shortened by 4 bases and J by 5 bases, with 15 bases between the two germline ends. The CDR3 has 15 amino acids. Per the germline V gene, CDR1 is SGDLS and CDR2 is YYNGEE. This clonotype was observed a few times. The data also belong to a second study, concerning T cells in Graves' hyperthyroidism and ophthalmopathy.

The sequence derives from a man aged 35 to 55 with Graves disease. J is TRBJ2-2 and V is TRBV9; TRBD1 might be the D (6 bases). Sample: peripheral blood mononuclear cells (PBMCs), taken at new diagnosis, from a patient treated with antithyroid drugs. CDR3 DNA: TGTGCCAGCAGCCTCCCGGGACACCCTACCGGGGAGCTGTTTTTT. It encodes CASSLPGHPTGELFF.